The TCR beta chain described here comes from a study of blood T cell repertoires in COVID-19. Study-wide context: Sample material is recorded as cDNA or gDNA derived from T cells, B-cell-depleted T cells, or PBMCs.

This clone was counted a single time. Methods used by the authors: Using reference gene primer amplification, nucleated cell counts were estimated. Using immunoSEQ multiplex PCR, the repertoire was profiled, and TCRdb retains in-frame clones only, with some absent. That table furnishes V, J and clone size, whereas the DNA furnished D and trimming. The table records approximately 210,000 clones, approximately 80% of them present only once. Recovered Cohort 3 donors showed two negative PCRs, clearance, or symptom resolution. Sequencing was done on a sample of PBMCs or T cells enriched from blood (not recorded which). The TCR sequence derives from a woman aged 55-70 years who had recovered from COVID-19.

CDR3 residues: CASSQGPSMTGPYEQYF. CDR3 in DNA: TGCGCCAGCAGCCAAGGCCCTAGTATGACAGGACCCTACGAGCAGTACTTC. The chain has TRBV4-3 and TRBJ2-7, with D tentatively TRBD1 (6 bases). Germline-derived CDR1 and CDR2 are LGHNA and YSLEER. This CDR3 is built from 17 residues. Trimming stripped 1 base from V and 2 bases from J, with 18 bases between.